This is a list of T cell receptor beta chains from one sample in a study of response to subunit inactivated influenza vaccine. TCRdb ran MiXCR on the RT-PCR reads and lists one entry per CDR3 protein. The repertoire holds around 570,000 distinct CDR3 sequences, with about 11% as singletons. The same specimen was also included in a second study, on T cells expressing NK-cell markers.

The specimen comprised PBMCs from blood, sampled on the day of vaccination. The receptors here all came from a man in his forties or fifties who received an inactivated influenza vaccine. The CDR3 runs from the conserved cysteine through the conserved F or W. Each record gives: J gene, V gene, clone size, CDR3 protein. Size tells how often a clone was seen (once, few, many) or the class of an expanded clone, and some rows leave it out.

J gene: TRBJ2-7
V gene: TRBV6-2/TRBV6-3
clone size: few
CDR3 protein: CASSDPRADFTYEQYF

J gene: TRBJ2-7
V gene: TRBV5-8
clone size: few
CDR3 protein: CASSLVSAHEQYF

J gene: TRBJ2-7
V gene: TRBV20-1
clone size: many
CDR3 protein: CSARDQGVEQYF

J gene: TRBJ2-3
V gene: TRBV14
clone size: few
CDR3 protein: CASSPYTGSGTQYF

J gene: TRBJ2-5
V gene: TRBV5-1
clone size: -
CDR3 protein: CASSLYLTGASQETQYF

J gene: TRBJ2-7
V gene: TRBV11-1
clone size: few
CDR3 protein: CASSLVGVGQALSYEQYF

J gene: TRBJ2-5
V gene: TRBV5-1
clone size: many
CDR3 protein: CASSLQGAQEETQYF

J gene: TRBJ2-2
V gene: TRBV7-9
clone size: -
CDR3 protein: CASSRGINTGELFF

J gene: TRBJ2-7
V gene: TRBV6-1
clone size: few
CDR3 protein: CASSATSGSPYEQYF

J gene: TRBJ2-7
V gene: TRBV20-1
clone size: few
CDR3 protein: CSATDRSSSYEQYF

J gene: TRBJ1-6
V gene: TRBV28
clone size: -
CDR3 protein: CASSLPERNSPLHF

J gene: TRBJ2-1
V gene: TRBV4-1
clone size: -
CDR3 protein: CASSQEDSLSYNEQFF

J gene: TRBJ2-3
V gene: TRBV2
clone size: few
CDR3 protein: CASTGLAGQYTDTQYF

J gene: TRBJ2-3
V gene: TRBV4-3
clone size: few
CDR3 protein: CASSQVKTSGSQDTQYF

J gene: TRBJ2-7
V gene: TRBV10-3
clone size: -
CDR3 protein: CAISEARGPTYEQYF

J gene: TRBJ2-3
V gene: TRBV28
clone size: few
CDR3 protein: CASSLFLQGVDTQYF

J gene: TRBJ1-5
V gene: TRBV20-1
clone size: many
CDR3 protein: CSVADSNQPQHF

J gene: TRBJ1-4
V gene: TRBV6-5
clone size: few
CDR3 protein: CASSYEDRGVRGNEKLFF

J gene: TRBJ2-5
V gene: TRBV29-1
clone size: many
CDR3 protein: CSVLPGSIGETQYF

J gene: TRBJ2-2
V gene: TRBV20-1
clone size: -
CDR3 protein: CSARDRGPSTGELFF

J gene: TRBJ1-2
V gene: TRBV28
clone size: few
CDR3 protein: CASSRDRAGGGYTF

J gene: TRBJ2-7
V gene: TRBV5-6
clone size: many
CDR3 protein: CASSAGTSYEQYF

J gene: TRBJ2-2
V gene: TRBV6-1
clone size: few
CDR3 protein: CASSKGPSGELFF

J gene: TRBJ1-1
V gene: TRBV2
clone size: few
CDR3 protein: CASSWVNTEAFF

J gene: TRBJ2-7
V gene: TRBV6-2/TRBV6-3
clone size: -
CDR3 protein: CASSLGGLAEGYEQYF

J gene: TRBJ2-5
V gene: TRBV4-3
clone size: -
CDR3 protein: CASSQDLAEETQYF

J gene: TRBJ1-1
V gene: TRBV5-1
clone size: -
CDR3 protein: CASSLLSGGDSTEAFF

J gene: TRBJ1-1
V gene: TRBV4-3
clone size: few
CDR3 protein: CASSQDSSGNTEAFF

J gene: TRBJ2-1
V gene: TRBV24-1
clone size: -
CDR3 protein: CATSGGGGTNEQFF

J gene: TRBJ2-3
V gene: TRBV5-1
clone size: -
CDR3 protein: CASSAENTDTLYF

J gene: TRBJ1-1
V gene: TRBV27
clone size: -
CDR3 protein: CASGFIGEDPYTEAFF

J gene: TRBJ2-5
V gene: TRBV29-1
clone size: few
CDR3 protein: CSVAAVQGGRETQYF

J gene: TRBJ2-7
V gene: TRBV7-2
clone size: -
CDR3 protein: CASSLVGGGGTGYEQYF

J gene: TRBJ2-2
V gene: TRBV11-2
clone size: few
CDR3 protein: CASSLGQGASGELFF

J gene: TRBJ2-3
V gene: TRBV6-2/TRBV6-3
clone size: -
CDR3 protein: CASSGGTSDTQYF

J gene: TRBJ2-2
V gene: TRBV5-1
clone size: -
CDR3 protein: CASSSTPPVRELFF

J gene: TRBJ2-1
V gene: TRBV12-3/TRBV12-4
clone size: many
CDR3 protein: CASGWGFANEQFF